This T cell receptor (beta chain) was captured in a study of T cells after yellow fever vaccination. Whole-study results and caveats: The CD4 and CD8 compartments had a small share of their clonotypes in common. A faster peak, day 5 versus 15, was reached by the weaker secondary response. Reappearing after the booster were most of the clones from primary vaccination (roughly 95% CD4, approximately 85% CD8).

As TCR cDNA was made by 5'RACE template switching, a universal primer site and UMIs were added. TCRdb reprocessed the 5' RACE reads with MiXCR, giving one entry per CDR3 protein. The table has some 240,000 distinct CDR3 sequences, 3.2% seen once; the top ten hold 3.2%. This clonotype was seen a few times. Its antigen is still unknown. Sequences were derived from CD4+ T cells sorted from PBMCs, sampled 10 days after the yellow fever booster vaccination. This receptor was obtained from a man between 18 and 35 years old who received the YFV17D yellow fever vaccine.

This CDR3 is CSARAAGAKTQYF. The CDR3 DNA follows: TGCAGTGCTAGAGCAGCGGGGGCCAAGACCCAGTACTTC. The J gene is TRBJ2-5, the V gene TRBV20-1; 8 bases match TRBD2. The junction had 4 bases not matched to a gene; V was cut back by 1 base and J by 6 bases. The CDR3 has 13 amino acids. Germline lookup yields CDR1 DFQATT and CDR2 SNEGSKA (reference sequence).